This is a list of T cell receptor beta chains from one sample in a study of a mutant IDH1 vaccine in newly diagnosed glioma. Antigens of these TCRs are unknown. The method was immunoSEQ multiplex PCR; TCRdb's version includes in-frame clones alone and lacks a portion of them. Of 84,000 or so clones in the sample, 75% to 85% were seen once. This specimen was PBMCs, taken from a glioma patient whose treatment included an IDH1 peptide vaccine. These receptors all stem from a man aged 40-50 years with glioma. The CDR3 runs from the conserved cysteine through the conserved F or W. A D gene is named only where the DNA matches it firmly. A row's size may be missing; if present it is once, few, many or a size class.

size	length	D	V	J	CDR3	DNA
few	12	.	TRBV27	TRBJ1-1	CASRQGGTEAFF	TGTGCCAGCAGGCAGGGTGGGACTGAAGCTTTCTTT
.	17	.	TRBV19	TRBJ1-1	CASRTRQARGSNTEAFF	TGTGCCAGTAGGACCAGGCAGGCGAGGGGGAGTAACACTGAAGCTTTCTTT
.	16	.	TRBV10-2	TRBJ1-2	CASTAVAGESNYGYTF	TGCGCCAGCACAGCCGTCGCAGGGGAAAGTAACTATGGCTACACCTTC
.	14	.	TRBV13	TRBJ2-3	CASSFGLNTDTQYF	TGTGCCAGCAGCTTTGGTCTCAACACAGATACGCAGTATTTT
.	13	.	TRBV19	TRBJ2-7	CASSIDFRGEQYF	TGTGCCAGTAGTATAGACTTCAGGGGCGAGCAGTACTTC
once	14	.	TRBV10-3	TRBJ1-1	CAINHLDKNTEAFF	TGTGCCATCAACCACCTGGACAAGAACACTGAAGCTTTCTTT
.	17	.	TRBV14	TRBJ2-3	CASSQAKTFATTDTQYF	TGTGCCAGCAGCCAAGCTAAAACTTTCGCGACTACAGATACGCAGTATTTT
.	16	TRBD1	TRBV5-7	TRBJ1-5	CASSFETGGPNQPQHF	TGTGCCAGCAGCTTCGAGACAGGGGGCCCGAATCAGCCCCAGCATTTT
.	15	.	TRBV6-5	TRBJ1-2	CASSYSGRSNYGYTF	TGTGCCAGCAGTTACAGTGGCAGATCCAACTATGGCTACACCTTC
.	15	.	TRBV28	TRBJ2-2	CASSLGARATGELFF	TGTGCCAGCAGTTTAGGCGCTAGGGCCACCGGGGAGCTGTTTTTT
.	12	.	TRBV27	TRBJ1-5	CASSFLGQPQHF	TGTGCCAGCAGTTTTTTGGGGCAGCCCCAGCATTTT
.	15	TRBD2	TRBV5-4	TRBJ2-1	CASSFALAGAAEQFF	TGTGCCAGCAGCTTCGCACTAGCGGGAGCAGCTGAGCAGTTCTTC
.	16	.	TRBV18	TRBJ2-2	CASSPPGWAGTGELFF	TGTGCCAGCTCACCACCGGGGTGGGCTGGCACCGGGGAGCTGTTTTTT
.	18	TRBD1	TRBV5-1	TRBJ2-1	CASSLSRQGAFGYNEQFF	TGCGCCAGCAGCCTTAGTCGACAGGGGGCTTTTGGTTACAATGAGCAGTTCTTC
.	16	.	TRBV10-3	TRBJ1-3	CAISERRRVSGNTIYF	TGTGCCATCAGTGAGCGGCGCAGGGTCTCTGGAAACACCATATATTTT
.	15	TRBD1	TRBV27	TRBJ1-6	CASTRDRQNNSPLHF	TGTGCCAGCACGCGGGACAGGCAAAATAATTCACCCCTCCACTTT
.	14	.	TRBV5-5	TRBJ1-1	CASSRALGDTEAFF	TGTGCCAGCAGCCGAGCGTTGGGGGACACTGAAGCTTTCTTT
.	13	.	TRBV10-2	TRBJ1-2	CASSRQDSYGYTF	TGCGCCAGCTCGCGCCAGGATAGCTATGGCTACACCTTC
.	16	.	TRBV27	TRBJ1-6	CASSGGGASFNSPLHF	TGTGCCAGCAGTGGAGGGGGTGCTTCTTTTAATTCACCCCTCCACTTT
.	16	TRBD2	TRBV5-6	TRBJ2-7	CASSTPGTIYFGEQYF	TGTGCCAGCAGCACCCCCGGGACTATCTACTTCGGAGAGCAGTACTTC
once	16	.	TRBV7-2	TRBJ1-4	CASSSDFMGSNEKLFF	TGTGCCAGCAGCTCGGATTTTATGGGGTCTAATGAAAAACTGTTTTTT
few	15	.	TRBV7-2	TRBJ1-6	CASSLGTGYNSPLHF	TGTGCCAGCAGCTTAGGCACAGGGTACAATTCACCCCTCCACTTT
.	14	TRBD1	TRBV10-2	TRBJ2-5	CASRGAGGRKTQYF	TGCGCCAGCAGGGGCGCAGGGGGCCGGAAGACCCAGTACTTC
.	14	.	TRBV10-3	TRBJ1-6	CAISELDRSSPLHF	TGTGCCATCAGTGAGCTGGACAGATCTTCACCCCTCCACTTT
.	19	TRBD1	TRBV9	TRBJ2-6	CASSDHRGQVSSGANVLTF	TGTGCCAGCAGCGACCACCGGGGACAGGTGAGCTCTGGGGCCAACGTCCTGACTTTC
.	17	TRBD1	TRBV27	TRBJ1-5	CASSLRPGGRSNQPQHF	TGTGCCAGCAGTCTCCGACCAGGGGGCAGGAGCAATCAGCCCCAGCATTTT